These 13 T cell receptor beta chains were all obtained from the same sample, sequenced in a study of regulatory T cells in long-lasting Graves disease. Time point meaning: persistent/refractory GD, antithyroid drugs over 5 years with positive TRAb. PBMC RNA served as the TCR library source. Arm-PCR with iRepertoire HTBI primers amplified the CDR3 regions for these TCR beta libraries. In TCRdb, the multiplex PCR reads were re-called with MiXCR into one record per CDR3 protein. Here the sample spans about 340,000 distinct CDR3 sequences, about 19% being singletons. The specimen was peripheral blood mononuclear cells (PBMCs), collected when the disease was refractory, from a patient treated with antithyroid drugs. The receptors were sampled from a female donor with Graves disease.

This clonotype was recorded many times. The V call is TRBV18, the J call TRBJ2-7, with TRBD1 as a possible D gene (6 bases). V lost 3 bases and J 4 bases, leaving 10 bases between the germline ends. The germline gives CDR1 KGHSH, CDR2 LQKENI. The CDR3 runs 13 residues. CDR3 amino acids: CASSPPDSYEQYF. CDR3 nucleotide sequence: TGTGCCAGCTCACCCCCGGACAGTTACGAGCAGTACTTC.

This clonotype showed up just a few times. The chain combines TRBV10-2 with TRBJ2-7, with TRBD1 identical over 8 bases. V lost 9 bases to trimming and J lost 3 bases; unmatched junction nucleotides: 10. Germline lookup yields CDR1 WSHSY and CDR2 SAAADI. This CDR3 comprises 14 residues. CDR3 residues: CASLTGTGDYEQYF. The CDR3 coding sequence is TGCGCCAGTCTAACCGGGACAGGCGACTACGAGCAGTACTTC.

V is TRBV6-1 and J is TRBJ2-7; D may be TRBD1 (5 bases). This CDR3 is built from 12 residues. Trimming removed 8 bases from V and 2 bases from J, with 10 bases in between. Germline V CDR1 and CDR2: MNHNS, SASEGT. CDR3 amino acids: CASQDTTYEQYF. The CDR3 region has the DNA TGTGCCAGCCAGGACACGACCTACGAGCAGTACTTC.

This clonotype showed up many times. The chain carries TRBV7-9 and TRBJ2-7; D assignment may be TRBD1 or TRBD2 (6 bases each). CDR1 is SEHNR, CDR2 FQNEAQ, per germline (reference sequence). CDR3 size: 13 residues. Trimming pared 5 bases from V and 6 bases from J, leaving 14 bases between. The CDR3 here is CASSPPGAGEQYF. For the CDR3, the DNA is TGTGCCAGCAGCCCTCCGGGGGCGGGCGAGCAGTACTTC. The variable domain in full, with the rest retrieved from reference TRBV7-9 and TRBJ2-7, is DTGVSQNPRHKITKRGQNVTFRCDPISEHNRLYWYRQTLGQGPEFLTYFQNEAQLEKSRLLSDRFSAERPKGSFSTLEIQRTEQGDSAMYLCASSPPGAGEQYFGPGTRLTVT.

The chain couples TRBV10-2 to TRBJ2-5; 9 nucleotides match TRBD2. V dropped 2 bases and J dropped 9; count of bases not matched to a gene: 10. The CDR3 extends over 15 amino acids. Germline CDR1 is WSHSY and CDR2 is SAAADI. The CDR3 protein is CASSEPREGRMAQYF. The CDR3 DNA sequence: TGCGCCAGCAGTGAGCCGCGGGAGGGCCGCATGGCCCAGTACTTC.

At least ten counts were recorded for this clonotype. This chain joins TRBV12-3 or TRBV12-4 and TRBJ1-6, with D perhaps TRBD1 (5 bases). This CDR3 spans 14 amino acids. The ends were cut back, 7 bases at V and 7 bases at J, with 14 bases in the middle. The DNA for the CDR3 is TGTGCCAGCAACCTACAGGCGAGGAATTCACCCCTCCACTTT. Its translation: CASNLQARNSPLHF.

This clonotype occurred many times. This sequence joins TRBV20-1 and TRBJ2-5; no definite D call. The CDR3 has 13 residues. V lost 2 bases, J lost 2 bases, and 9 bases lay in between. Germline V gene sequence: CDR1 DFQATT, CDR2 SNEGSKA (reference sequence). The CDR3 is CSARRAAQETQYF. DNA for the CDR3: TGCAGTGCTAGAAGGGCGGCTCAAGAGACCCAGTACTTC.

This clonotype was found a few times. The chain employs TRBV15 and TRBJ2-7; weak D call: TRBD1 (6 bases). The CDR3 runs 14 residues. CDR1 is LNHNV, CDR2 YYDKDF, per germline (reference sequence). V was trimmed by 0 bases and J by 3 bases, leaving 9 bases between them. The chain's CDR3 is CATSRDRRGYEQYF. The CDR3 DNA sequence: TGTGCCACCAGCAGAGATCGCAGGGGCTACGAGCAGTACTTC.

In this sample, this clonotype turned up a few times. A read error may produce the germline difference seen at one junction end. J is TRBJ2-5 and V is TRBV5-5, with D possibly called TRBD1 or TRBD2 (6 bases each). The CDR3 runs to 12 residues. Looked up from germline, CDR1 is SGHKS and CDR2 is YYEKEE (reference sequence). The CDR3 loop reads CASSLNREAQYF. The CDR3 bases are TGTGCCAGCAGCTTGAACAGGGAGGCCCAGTACTTT.

This clonotype was recorded many times. The rearrangement joins TRBV12-3 or TRBV12-4 to TRBJ1-3; 10 bases are a match to TRBD1. J was trimmed by 4 bases and V by 6 bases; bases with no gene match: 6. The CDR3 has 15 residues. CDR3 in DNA: TGTGCCAGCAGCCCCGACAGGGGGCTGGGAAACACCATATATTTT. This sequence encodes CASSPDRGLGNTIYF.

This clonotype was observed a few times. The rearrangement joins TRBV2 to TRBJ2-1; 9 bases map to TRBD2. Germline V lookup: CDR1 SNHLY, CDR2 FYNNEI. The CDR3 has 14 residues. J lost 3 bases, V lost 7 bases, and 4 bases had no gene match. Here the CDR3 reads CASILAGNYNEQFF. CDR3 bases: TGTGCCAGCATTCTAGCGGGAAACTACAATGAGCAGTTCTTC.

In the case of this clonotype: Being one base from a much bigger clone, this may be a read error. This chain joins TRBV10-3 and TRBJ1-5; TRBD1 matches 9 bases. The CDR3 is 16 residues long. CDR1 ENHRY and CDR2 SYGVKD come from the germline V gene. CDR3 in DNA: TGTGCCAGCAGTTACTGCGACAGGGGGAGCAATCAGCCCCAGCATTTT. Residues: CASSYCDRGSNQPQHF.

This clonotype was counted only a few times. The chain carries TRBV7-9 and TRBJ2-5, with a possible D match to TRBD2 (5 bases). The V gene's germline CDR1 is SEHNR and CDR2 FQNEAQ (reference sequence). There are 16 residues in the CDR3. The V end was cut by 3 bases, the J end by 0 bases, with 14 bases between. The CDR3 loop reads CASSFFLAPHQETQYF. The CDR3 DNA reads as TGTGCCAGCAGCTTCTTTCTAGCTCCCCACCAAGAGACCCAGTACTTC.